These 17 T cell receptor beta chains share one sample of origin, sequenced in a study of radiation and T cells in renal cell carcinoma. Assay used: immunoSEQ multiplex PCR; TCRdb lists only in-frame clones, some missing. The sample includes 100,000 to 150,000 clones, around 80% of them seen just once. As for time point: blood 2 weeks post-SBRT. Treatment of the sample: 15 Gy SBRT to primary tumor, nephrectomy 4 weeks later. This sample comprised blood, obtained from a patient whose treatment included radiotherapy and nephrectomy. The receptors derive from a man aged 45-65 years with renal cell carcinoma.

The chain has TRBV11-1 and TRBJ2-1, with 13 bases lining up with TRBD2. The germline V gene has CDR1 SGHAT and CDR2 FQDESV (reference sequence). This CDR3 contains 16 residues. V dropped 1 base and J dropped 11; count of bases not matched to a gene: 8. The CDR3 sequence: CASSLVVTSGGRKQFF. CDR3 coding DNA: TGTGCCAGCAGCTTAGTTGTGACTAGCGGGGGGCGGAAGCAGTTCTTC.

This clone was recorded a few times. The rearrangement uses TRBV30 and TRBJ1-1; no reliable D call. Germline values: CDR1 GTSNPN, CDR2 SVGIG (reference sequence). Trimming removed 0 bases at V and 11 bases at J, with 13 bases between. The length of the CDR3 is 12 residues. The CDR3 nucleotides are TGTGCCTGGAGTGTCCTGGGAAGATCGGCTTTCTTT. Its translation is CAWSVLGRSAFF.

The J gene is TRBJ2-4, the V gene TRBV6-1, with D possibly being TRBD1 or TRBD2 (6 bases each). This CDR3 comprises 13 residues. Germline V gene data show CDR1 as MNHNS and CDR2 as SASEGT. Trimming took off 6 bases at V and 8 bases at J, with 14 bases between the two ends. The CDR3, as DNA: TGTGCCAGCAGGTCGGGGGCAGGCGACATTCAGTACTTC. Translation gives CASRSGAGDIQYF.

The chain combines TRBV6-1 with TRBJ1-1, with D unresolved. There are 13 residues in the CDR3. The V gene's germline CDR1 is MNHNS and CDR2 SASEGT. V lost 7 bases, J lost 0 bases, and 9 bases lay in between. The CDR3 DNA is TGTGCCAGCACCATAAGGTTGAACACTGAAGCTTTCTTT. Protein product: CASTIRLNTEAFF.

This chain uses TRBV18 with TRBJ2-2; D gene ambiguous. CDR1 is KGHSH, CDR2 LQKENI, per germline. V was shortened by 0 bases and J by 6 bases, with 8 bases between the two germline ends. This CDR3 has 14 residues. CDR3 loop: CASSPPSLAGELFF. The CDR3 bases are TGTGCCAGCTCACCACCTTCTCTGGCCGGGGAGCTGTTTTTT.

Here the CDR3 reads CASSQGPGSNSPLHF. CDR3 coding DNA: TGCGCCAGCAGCCAAGGTCCCGGGTCGAATTCACCCCTCCACTTT. The rearrangement links TRBV4-3 to TRBJ1-6; D unresolved. This CDR3 contains 15 residues. The germline V gene encodes CDR1 LGHNA and CDR2 YSLEER. V shed 1 base and J shed 7 bases, with 11 bases lying between them.

V gene TRBV27 combines with J gene TRBJ2-7, with a weak D call TRBD1 (5 bases). Trimming left V 3 bases short and J 2 bases short, with 11 bases between. CDR3 size: 14 residues. Per the germline V gene, CDR1 is MNHEY and CDR2 is SMNVEV (reference sequence). CDR3 residues: CASSFKGSPYEQYF. Written as DNA, the CDR3 is TGTGCCAGCAGTTTTAAGGGGTCCCCCTACGAGCAGTACTTC.

The sample holds one count of this clone. The chain uses TRBV5-6 and TRBJ1-1; D call uncertain. Deletions cut 0 bases from V and 7 bases from J, with 13 bases between. CDR3 length: 14 amino acids. Germline V lookup: CDR1 SGHDT, CDR2 YYEEEE. CDR3 region: CASSLGGWGSEAFF. CDR3 in DNA: TGTGCCAGCAGCTTGGGCGGGTGGGGAAGTGAAGCTTTCTTT.

The chain is built from TRBV18 and TRBJ2-3, with D perhaps assigned TRBD1 or TRBD2 (5 bases each). From germline, CDR1 is KGHSH and CDR2 LQKENI. V lost 0 bases to trimming and J lost 2 bases, with 12 bases between them. This CDR3 region has 16 residues. CDR3 region: CASSPPRGAVTDTQYF. CDR3 DNA: TGTGCCAGCTCACCACCGAGGGGTGCAGTCACAGATACGCAGTATTTT.

The chain is built from TRBV30 and TRBJ2-5; D could derive from TRBD1 or TRBD2 (5 bases each). The V gene's germline CDR1 is GTSNPN and CDR2 SVGIG (reference sequence). The V gene lost 0 bases and the J gene lost 11 bases, with 13 bases spanning the gap. The CDR3 runs to 12 residues. The CDR3 nucleotides read TGTGCCTGGAGTGTACTAGAAGGGGAGCAGTACTTC. Its translation is CAWSVLEGEQYF. The full variable domain, its missing parts supplied by reference TRBV30 and TRBJ2-5, is SQTIHQWPATLVQPVGSPLSLECTVEGTSNPNLYWYRQAAGRGLQLLFYSVGIGQISSEVPQNLSASRPQDRQFILSSKKLLLSDSGFYLCAWSVLEGEQYFGPGTRLLVL.

The J gene is TRBJ1-6, the V gene TRBV7-9; D gene uncertain. V was clipped by 8 bases and J by 4 bases, with 12 bases between them. In germline, CDR1 is SEHNR, CDR2 FQNEAQ (reference sequence). The CDR3 totals 14 residues. CDR3 loop: CASHRGSYNSPLHF. CDR3 coding DNA: TGTGCCAGCCATCGGGGATCTTATAATTCACCCCTCCACTTT. The complete variable domain, with remaining parts taken from reference TRBV7-9 and TRBJ1-6, reads DTGVSQNPRHKITKRGQNVTFRCDPISEHNRLYWYRQTLGQGPEFLTYFQNEAQLEKSRLLSDRFSAERPKGSFSTLEIQRTEQGDSAMYLCASHRGSYNSPLHFGNGTRLTVT.

The chain recombines TRBV27 with TRBJ1-1; weak D call: TRBD1 (6 bases). The CDR3 spans 13 residues. The germline CDR1 and CDR2 sequences are MNHEY and SMNVEV (reference sequence). Trimming stripped 0 bases from V and 11 bases from J, with 13 bases between. The CDR3 nucleotides are TGTGCCAGCAGTTTATCGACGCCAGGGGACGCTTTCTTT. Translating gives CASSLSTPGDAFF.

This chain joins TRBV6-4 and TRBJ1-3, with TRBD1 matching over 10 bases. Germline CDR1 and CDR2: MRHNA and SNTAGT. CDR3 size: 14 residues. V lost 11 bases and J lost 0; bases outside the gene matches: 4. The CDR3 loop reads CASGQGLSGNTIYF. CDR3 DNA sequence: TGTGCCTCGGGACAGGGGCTCTCTGGAAACACCATATATTTT.

The chain links TRBV18 to TRBJ1-5, with D uncertain. Trimming removed 0 bases from V and 6 bases from J, with 12 bases in between. CDR1 and CDR2 (germline): KGHSH, LQKENI. This CDR3 has 15 residues. The DNA of the CDR3 is TGTGCCAGCTCACCACCGGGCGGGATGGGTCAGCCCCAGCATTTT. It encodes CASSPPGGMGQPQHF.

The J gene is TRBJ2-7, the V gene TRBV2, with 7 nucleotides matching TRBD1. This CDR3 is built from 15 residues. Per the germline V gene, CDR1 is SNHLY and CDR2 is FYNNEI. After removal of 6 bases from V and 3 bases from J, the junction contained 11 bases not matched to a gene. CDR3 amino acids: CASRTGTDNNYEQYF. In nucleotides, the CDR3 is TGTGCCAGCAGGACGGGGACAGATAACAACTACGAGCAGTACTTC.

This clone was counted a single time. This chain uses TRBV5-1 with TRBJ2-2, with D unresolved. V lost 0 bases and J 4 bases, leaving 7 bases between the germline ends. Germline V CDR1 and CDR2: SGHRS, YFSETQ. The CDR3 consists of 14 residues. The CDR3 DNA follows: TGCGCCAGCAGCTTGGGGCACTTCACCGGGGAGCTGTTTTTT. This encodes CASSLGHFTGELFF.

This clone was seen a few times. This chain uses TRBV30 with TRBJ1-4, with a possible D match to TRBD1 (5 bases). The CDR3 covers 13 residues. Trimming left V 4 bases short and J 5 bases short, with 11 bases between. Germline V gene data show CDR1 as GTSNPN and CDR2 as SVGIG (reference sequence). The CDR3 here is CAWNLGVNEKLFF. CDR3 DNA: TGTGCCTGGAACCTGGGGGTGAATGAAAAACTGTTTTTT.